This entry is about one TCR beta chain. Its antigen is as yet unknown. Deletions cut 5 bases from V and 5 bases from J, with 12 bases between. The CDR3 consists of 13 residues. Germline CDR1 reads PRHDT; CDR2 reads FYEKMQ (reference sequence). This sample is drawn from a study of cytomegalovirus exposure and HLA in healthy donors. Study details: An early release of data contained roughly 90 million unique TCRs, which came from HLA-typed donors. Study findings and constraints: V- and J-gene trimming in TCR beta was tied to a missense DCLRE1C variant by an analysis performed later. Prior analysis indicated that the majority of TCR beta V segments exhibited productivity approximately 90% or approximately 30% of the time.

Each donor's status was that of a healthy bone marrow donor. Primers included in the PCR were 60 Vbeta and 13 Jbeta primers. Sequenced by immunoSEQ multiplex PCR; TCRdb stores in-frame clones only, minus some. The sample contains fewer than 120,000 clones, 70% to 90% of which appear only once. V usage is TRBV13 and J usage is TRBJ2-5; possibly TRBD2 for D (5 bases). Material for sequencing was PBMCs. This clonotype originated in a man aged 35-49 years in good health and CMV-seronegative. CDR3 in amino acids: CASSISGGETQYF. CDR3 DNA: TGTGCCAGCAGCATAAGTGGCGGGGAGACCCAGTACTTC.